This TCR beta chain was sequenced for a study of cytomegalovirus exposure and HLA in healthy donors. Both 60 Vbeta primers and 13 Jbeta primers went into the PCR. Original methodology: Unique TCR beta chains totaled 80 million to 100 million in a later count, with around 12 million of them shared. The protocol was immunoSEQ multiplex PCR, while the TCRdb copy is restricted to in-frame clones and leaves out a portion. That table furnishes V, J and clone size, whereas the DNA furnished D and trimming. The profile covers approximately 130,000 clones, with about two thirds appearing a single time and under 5.5% taken by the ten largest. Details on this clone: The antigen is unknown.

Whole-study results and caveats: Other equally common chains were less clonally expanded than HLA-associated TCR beta chains, a later analysis showed. Later analysis suggested links between common viral pathogens and several top significant clusters.

Germline V CDR1 and CDR2: PRHDT, FYEKMQ (reference sequence). V lost 3 bases and J 0 bases, leaving 7 bases between the germline ends. The CDR3 spans 14 residues. This receptor was taken from a man aged 45-65 years in good health and CMV-seropositive. The genes are TRBV13 and TRBJ2-3; D is perhaps TRBD2 (6 bases). The specimen was PBMCs. The CDR3 bases are TGTGCCAGCAGCTTTGGGACTAGCACAGATACGCAGTATTTT. Protein sequence: CASSFGTSTDTQYF.